Listed below are T cell receptor beta chains from one sample, sequenced in a study of vaccination and CD4 T cells after COVID-19. The antigens for these receptors are not known. Each CDR3 protein is one row after TCRdb ran MiXCR on the PCR reads. The sample holds thousands of distinct CDR3 sequences, about a fifth seen once. The material was CD4+ T cells from blood, cultured in vitro, obtained after SARS-CoV-2 vaccination. These receptor sequences come from a human donor who had recovered from COVID-19. Both conserved end residues are part of each CDR3. The D gene is left open where the match is weak. For some rows the clone size is stated as once, few or many, or as a class when expanded; others skip it.

j_gene: TRBJ2-5; v_gene: TRBV5-1; d_gene: .; abundance: .; CDR3aa: CASSPGSTQETQYF; CDR3nt: TGCGCCAGCAGCCCGGGCAGCACCCAAGAGACCCAGTACTTC
j_gene: TRBJ1-2; v_gene: TRBV18; d_gene: .; abundance: .; CDR3aa: CASSPQSGVYGYTF; CDR3nt: TGTGCCAGCTCACCACAAAGCGGGGTCTATGGCTACACCTTC
j_gene: TRBJ2-7; v_gene: TRBV20-1; d_gene: TRBD2; abundance: many; CDR3aa: CSANSGRAYEQYF; CDR3nt: TGCAGTGCCAATAGCGGGAGGGCCTACGAGCAGTACTTC
j_gene: TRBJ1-1; v_gene: TRBV19; d_gene: .; abundance: .; CDR3aa: CASSTSSGTEAFF; CDR3nt: TGTGCCAGTAGTACCTCTTCGGGCACTGAAGCTTTCTTT
j_gene: TRBJ1-1; v_gene: TRBV6-1; d_gene: .; abundance: few; CDR3aa: CASSEKQAGNTEAFF; CDR3nt: TGTGCCAGCAGTGAGAAGCAGGCGGGGAACACTGAAGCTTTCTTT
j_gene: TRBJ1-6; v_gene: TRBV11-2; d_gene: .; abundance: .; CDR3aa: CASSYGDGNSPLHF; CDR3nt: TGTGCCAGCAGCTATGGGGACGGTAATTCACCCCTCCACTTT
j_gene: TRBJ2-6; v_gene: TRBV7-3; d_gene: .; abundance: few; CDR3aa: CASSPAGRVGSGANVLTF; CDR3nt: TGTGCCAGCAGCCCCGCTGGCAGGGTGGGCTCTGGGGCCAACGTCCTGACTTTC
j_gene: TRBJ2-2; v_gene: TRBV28; d_gene: .; abundance: few; CDR3aa: CASRAGTKYTGELFF; CDR3nt: TGTGCCAGCAGAGCCGGGACAAAGTACACCGGGGAGCTGTTTTTT
j_gene: TRBJ2-2; v_gene: TRBV28; d_gene: .; abundance: .; CDR3aa: CASSLGVWEASNTGELFF; CDR3nt: TGTGCCAGCAGTTTAGGGGTGTGGGAGGCGTCGAACACCGGGGAGCTGTTTTTT
j_gene: TRBJ2-5; v_gene: TRBV10-1; d_gene: TRBD1; abundance: medium-sized; CDR3aa: CASSGQGGSTQYF; CDR3nt: TGCGCCAGCAGTGGACAGGGTGGATCGACCCAGTACTTC
j_gene: TRBJ2-7; v_gene: TRBV18; d_gene: TRBD2; abundance: few; CDR3aa: CASSPGSGRVYEQYF; CDR3nt: TGTGCCAGCTCACCCGGGAGCGGGAGGGTATACGAGCAGTACTTC
j_gene: TRBJ1-1; v_gene: TRBV11-2; d_gene: TRBD1; abundance: .; CDR3aa: CASSRLGQSGTEAFF; CDR3nt: TGTGCCAGCAGCCGGTTGGGACAGTCGGGAACTGAAGCTTTCTTT
j_gene: TRBJ1-1; v_gene: TRBV11-2; d_gene: .; abundance: .; CDR3aa: CASSLGMGEAFF; CDR3nt: TGTGCCAGCAGCCTTGGGATGGGTGAAGCTTTCTTT
j_gene: TRBJ2-5; v_gene: TRBV28; d_gene: TRBD2; abundance: many; CDR3aa: CASRGGTSGTRKTQYF; CDR3nt: TGTGCCAGCAGAGGGGGGACTAGCGGGACTAGGAAGACCCAGTACTTC
j_gene: TRBJ2-7; v_gene: TRBV19; d_gene: .; abundance: few; CDR3aa: CASSIPGREQYF; CDR3nt: TGTGCCAGTAGTATCCCAGGGCGGGAGCAGTACTTC
j_gene: TRBJ2-7; v_gene: TRBV15; d_gene: TRBD1; abundance: many; CDR3aa: CATSSRQGPYEQYF; CDR3nt: TGTGCCACCAGCAGCCGACAGGGACCCTACGAGCAGTACTTC
j_gene: TRBJ1-3; v_gene: TRBV7-2; d_gene: .; abundance: few; CDR3aa: CASSLVRGDTIYF; CDR3nt: TGTGCCAGCAGCTTAGTCCGCGGTGACACCATATATTTT
j_gene: TRBJ2-2; v_gene: TRBV5-4; d_gene: .; abundance: .; CDR3aa: CASSLWEGGELFF; CDR3nt: TGTGCCAGCAGCTTGTGGGAAGGCGGGGAGCTGTTTTTT
j_gene: TRBJ2-5; v_gene: TRBV5-1; d_gene: TRBD2; abundance: .; CDR3aa: CASSQATSGGGETQYF; CDR3nt: TGCGCCAGCAGTCAAGCGACTAGCGGGGGAGGTGAGACCCAGTACTTC
j_gene: TRBJ1-5; v_gene: TRBV7-2; d_gene: .; abundance: .; CDR3aa: CASSGGVGFHQPQHF; CDR3nt: TGTGCCAGCAGCGGGGGGGTGGGGTTCCATCAGCCCCAGCATTTT
j_gene: TRBJ1-1; v_gene: TRBV7-2; d_gene: .; abundance: medium-sized; CDR3aa: CASSFKGLNTEAFF; CDR3nt: TGTGCCAGCAGCTTTAAGGGACTGAACACTGAAGCTTTCTTT
j_gene: TRBJ2-1; v_gene: TRBV2; d_gene: .; abundance: .; CDR3aa: CASSVINEQFF; CDR3nt: TGTGCCAGCAGTGTTATAAATGAGCAGTTCTTC
j_gene: TRBJ1-1; v_gene: TRBV28; d_gene: .; abundance: .; CDR3aa: CASSPTGLAPNTEAFF; CDR3nt: TGTGCCAGCAGTCCTACGGGTCTGGCGCCGAACACTGAAGCTTTCTTT
j_gene: TRBJ2-1; v_gene: TRBV7-9; d_gene: TRBD2; abundance: .; CDR3aa: CASSPGRSSGRAWGNGQFF; CDR3nt: TGTGCCAGCAGCCCAGGGAGGAGTAGCGGGAGGGCCTGGGGCAATGGGCAGTTCTTC
j_gene: TRBJ2-1; v_gene: TRBV19; d_gene: TRBD2; abundance: few; CDR3aa: CASSLGEGREQFF; CDR3nt: TGTGCCAGTAGTTTGGGGGAGGGCCGTGAGCAGTTCTTC
j_gene: TRBJ1-6; v_gene: TRBV6-1; d_gene: TRBD1; abundance: many; CDR3aa: CASSEGLGDRVWNRNSPLHF; CDR3nt: TGTGCCAGCAGTGAGGGACTCGGGGACAGGGTTTGGAATAGGAATTCACCCCTCCACTTT
j_gene: TRBJ2-3; v_gene: TRBV7-9; d_gene: TRBD1; abundance: .; CDR3aa: CASSLGTGAPDTQYF; CDR3nt: TGTGCCAGCAGCTTAGGGACAGGGGCTCCAGATACGCAGTATTTT
j_gene: TRBJ2-3; v_gene: TRBV5-4; d_gene: TRBD2; abundance: medium-sized; CDR3aa: CASSLERGQGDTQYF; CDR3nt: TGTGCCAGCAGCTTGGAGCGGGGGCAGGGGGATACGCAGTATTTT
j_gene: TRBJ1-1; v_gene: TRBV7-6; d_gene: TRBD1; abundance: .; CDR3aa: CASSMGQMNTEAFF; CDR3nt: TGTGCCAGCAGCATGGGACAGATGAACACTGAAGCTTTCTTT
j_gene: TRBJ2-5; v_gene: TRBV5-4; d_gene: .; abundance: .; CDR3aa: CASSLFLQQETQYF; CDR3nt: TGTGCCAGCAGCTTGTTTCTTCAGCAAGAGACCCAGTACTTC
j_gene: TRBJ1-6; v_gene: TRBV2; d_gene: .; abundance: .; CDR3aa: CASIYGRLNNSPLHF; CDR3nt: TGTGCCAGCATATACGGACGCCTTAATAATTCACCCCTCCACTTT
j_gene: TRBJ2-2; v_gene: TRBV6-1; d_gene: TRBD1; abundance: .; CDR3aa: CASSEGQGYTGELFF; CDR3nt: TGTGCCAGCAGTGAGGGACAGGGGTACACCGGGGAGCTGTTTTTT
j_gene: TRBJ1-2; v_gene: TRBV2; d_gene: .; abundance: few; CDR3aa: CASREAYGYTF; CDR3nt: TGTGCCAGCAGGGAGGCCTATGGCTACACCTTC
j_gene: TRBJ1-2; v_gene: TRBV7-9; d_gene: .; abundance: medium-sized; CDR3aa: CASSLVRRGLRPNYGYTF; CDR3nt: TGTGCCAGCAGCTTAGTTCGCAGGGGCTTAAGGCCTAACTATGGCTACACCTTC
j_gene: TRBJ1-3; v_gene: TRBV28; d_gene: .; abundance: .; CDR3aa: CASRKQGGYGNTIYF; CDR3nt: TGTGCCAGCAGGAAGCAGGGAGGATATGGAAACACCATATATTTT
j_gene: TRBJ1-2; v_gene: TRBV6-5; d_gene: .; abundance: many; CDR3aa: CASSYSAQGRSDGYTF; CDR3nt: TGTGCCAGCAGTTACTCTGCCCAGGGGAGGAGTGATGGCTACACCTTC
j_gene: TRBJ2-5; v_gene: TRBV24-1; d_gene: TRBD1; abundance: many; CDR3aa: CATSEGGQGAQETQYF; CDR3nt: TGTGCCACCAGTGAGGGGGGACAGGGGGCACAAGAGACCCAGTACTTC
j_gene: TRBJ2-3; v_gene: TRBV21-1; d_gene: .; abundance: few; CDR3aa: CASSRSGDTDTQYF; CDR3nt: TGTGCCAGCAGCCGGTCGGGAGATACAGATACGCAGTATTTT
j_gene: TRBJ2-5; v_gene: TRBV7-6; d_gene: .; abundance: few; CDR3aa: CATGGLGAQETQYF; CDR3nt: TGTGCTACCGGGGGGCTAGGGGCCCAAGAGACCCAGTACTTC
j_gene: TRBJ2-3; v_gene: TRBV2; d_gene: .; abundance: .; CDR3aa: CASRKPPTDTQYF; CDR3nt: TGTGCCAGCAGAAAACCCCCCACAGATACGCAGTATTTT
j_gene: TRBJ2-7; v_gene: TRBV27; d_gene: .; abundance: many; CDR3aa: CASSSHRTTYEQYF; CDR3nt: TGTGCCAGCAGTTCTCATCGGACTACCTACGAGCAGTACTTC
j_gene: TRBJ1-2; v_gene: TRBV27; d_gene: .; abundance: medium-sized; CDR3aa: CASSPRGHYGYTF; CDR3nt: TGTGCCAGCAGTCCCCGAGGTCACTATGGCTACACCTTC